This entry is about one T cell receptor (beta chain). This sample was taken from a study of patients and donors after allogeneic stem cell transplantation. The CDR3 covers 13 residues. Per germline, CDR1 KGHDR and CDR2 SFDVKD. V lost 3 bases and J lost 5, with 10 bases in between. Via MiXCR, TCRdb re-called the RT-PCR reads, giving one row per CDR3 protein. The sample includes roughly 940,000 distinct CDR3 sequences, around 17% of them seen just once. Sequencing was done on a sample of blood, either unsorted or a sorted T cell fraction (not recorded which). The chain employs TRBV24-1 and TRBJ2-7; D is uncertain. The receptor was isolated from a human donor who was either an allogeneic HSCT recipient or a stem cell or donor lymphocyte infusion donor (not recorded which). It is not recorded whose cells these are; they may come from a transplant donor. CDR3 in amino acids: CATSDPAFHEQYF. In nucleotides, the CDR3 is TGTGCCACCAGTGATCCCGCATTCCACGAGCAGTACTTC.